The next 4 T cell receptor beta chains were all read from a single sample in a study of blood T cell repertoires in COVID-19. Generated by immunoSEQ multiplex PCR, the TCRdb table keeps only in-frame clones and is missing some. The repertoire holds over 100,000 clones, with over 60% as singletons. Sample: peripheral blood. All receptors derive from a human donor in a cohort sampled during active or convalescent COVID-19.

The chain links TRBV6-2 or TRBV6-3 to TRBJ1-2, with TRBD1 identical over 9 bases. CDR1 is MNHEY, CDR2 SVGEGT, per germline. Trimming at V came to 6 bases and at J to 2 bases, leaving 4 bases not matched to a gene. This CDR3 has 14 amino acids. The CDR3 sequence is CASSGTGNNYGYTF. The CDR3 DNA reads TGTGCCAGCAGCGGGACAGGGAACAACTATGGCTACACCTTC.

This clone was seen a handful of times. The rearrangement joins TRBV4-3 to TRBJ2-6; 8 bases align to TRBD1. The CDR3 totals 20 residues. CDR1 LGHNA and CDR2 YSLEER come from the germline V gene. The V and J ends lost 1 base and 1 base, in that order; junction bases with no gene match: 12. This chain's CDR3 is CASSQGGERTGSSGANVLTF. In DNA, the CDR3 is TGCGCCAGCAGCCAAGGGGGTGAGAGGACAGGGTCATCTGGGGCCAACGTCCTGACTTTC.

This clone was picked up a small number of times. The chain uses TRBV18 and TRBJ2-7, with 7 bases that match TRBD1. The CDR3 runs to 15 residues. V lost 4 bases to trimming and J lost 1 base; unmatched junction nucleotides: 7. Looked up from germline, CDR1 is KGHSH and CDR2 is LQKENI. For the CDR3, the DNA is TGTGCCAGCTCACACCTGCGACAGGGTTCCTACGAGCAGTACTTC. Protein product: CASSHLRQGSYEQYF.

CDR3 bases: TGTGCCAGCAGTTACGAACCGGGGGGGGGCAATGAGCAGTTCTTC. It yields the protein CASSYEPGGGNEQFF. The chain couples TRBV6-5 to TRBJ2-1; 8 bases are shared with TRBD2. The CDR3 is 15 residues long. Germline V CDR1 and CDR2: MNHEY, SVGAGI. The V and J ends lost 2 bases and 6 bases, in that order; junction bases with no gene match: 6.